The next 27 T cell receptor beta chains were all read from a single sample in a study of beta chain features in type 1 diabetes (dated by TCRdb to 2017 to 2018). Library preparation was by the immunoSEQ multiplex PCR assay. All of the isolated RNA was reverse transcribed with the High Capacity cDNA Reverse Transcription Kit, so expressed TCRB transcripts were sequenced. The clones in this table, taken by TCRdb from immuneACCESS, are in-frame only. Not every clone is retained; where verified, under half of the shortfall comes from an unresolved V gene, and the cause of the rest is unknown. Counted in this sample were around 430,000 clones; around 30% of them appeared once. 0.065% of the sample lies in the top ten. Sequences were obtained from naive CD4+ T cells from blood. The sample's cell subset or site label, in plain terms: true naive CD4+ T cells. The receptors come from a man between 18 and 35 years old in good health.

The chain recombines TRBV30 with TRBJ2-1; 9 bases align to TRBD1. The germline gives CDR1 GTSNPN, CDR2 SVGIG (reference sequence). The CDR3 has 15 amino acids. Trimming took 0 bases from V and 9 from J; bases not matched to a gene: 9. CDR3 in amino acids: CAWSVGTGGFFEQFF. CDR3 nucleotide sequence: TGTGCCTGGAGTGTAGGAACAGGGGGCTTTTTTGAGCAGTTCTTC.

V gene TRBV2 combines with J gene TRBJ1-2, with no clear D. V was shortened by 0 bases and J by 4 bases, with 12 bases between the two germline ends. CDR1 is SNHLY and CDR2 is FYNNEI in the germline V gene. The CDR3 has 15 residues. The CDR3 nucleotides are TGTGCCAGCAGTGAAGCGCTCACTGCGCTCTATGGCTACACCTTC. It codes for CASSEALTALYGYTF.

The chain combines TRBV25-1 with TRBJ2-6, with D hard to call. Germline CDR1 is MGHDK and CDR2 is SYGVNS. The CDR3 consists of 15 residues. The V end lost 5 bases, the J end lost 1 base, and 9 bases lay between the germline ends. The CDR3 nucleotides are TGTGCCAGCAGTCGGATAGGGTCTGGGGCCAACGTCCTGACTTTC. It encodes CASSRIGSGANVLTF. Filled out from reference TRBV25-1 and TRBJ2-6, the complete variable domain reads EADIYQTPRYLVIGTGKKITLECSQTMGHDKMYWYQQDPGMELHLIHYSYGVNSTEKGDLSSESTVSRIRTEHFPLTLESARPSHTSQYLCASSRIGSGANVLTFGAGSRLTVL.

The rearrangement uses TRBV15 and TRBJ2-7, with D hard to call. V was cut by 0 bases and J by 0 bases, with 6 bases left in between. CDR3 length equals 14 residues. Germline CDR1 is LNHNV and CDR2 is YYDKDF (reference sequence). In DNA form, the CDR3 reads TGTGCCACCAGCAGAGACCGGGTCTCCTACGAGCAGTACTTC. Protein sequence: CATSRDRVSYEQYF.

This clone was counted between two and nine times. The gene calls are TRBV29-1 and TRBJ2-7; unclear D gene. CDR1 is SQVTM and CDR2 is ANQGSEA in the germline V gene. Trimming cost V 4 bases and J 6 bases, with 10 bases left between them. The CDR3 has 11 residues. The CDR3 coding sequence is TGCAGCGTTGCTACTGCCACCGAGCAGTACTTC. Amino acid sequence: CSVATATEQYF.

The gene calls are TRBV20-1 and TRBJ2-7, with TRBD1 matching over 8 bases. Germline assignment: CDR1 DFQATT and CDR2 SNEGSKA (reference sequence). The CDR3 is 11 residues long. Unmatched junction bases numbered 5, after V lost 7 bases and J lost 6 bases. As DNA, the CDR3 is TGCAGTGGAAAGGACAGGGTCGAGCAGTACTTC. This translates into CSGKDRVEQYF.

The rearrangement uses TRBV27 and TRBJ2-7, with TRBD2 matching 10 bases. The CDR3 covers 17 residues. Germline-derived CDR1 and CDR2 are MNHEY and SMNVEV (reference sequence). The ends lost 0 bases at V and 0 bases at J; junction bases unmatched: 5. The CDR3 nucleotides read TGTGCCAGCAGTTTATCTGCTAGCGGGAGCGGCTCCTACGAGCAGTACTTC. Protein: CASSLSASGSGSYEQYF.

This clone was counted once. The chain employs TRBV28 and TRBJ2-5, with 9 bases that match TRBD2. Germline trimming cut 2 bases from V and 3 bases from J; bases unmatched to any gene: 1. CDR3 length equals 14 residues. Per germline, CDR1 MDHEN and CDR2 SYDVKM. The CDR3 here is CASSLRLAEETQYF. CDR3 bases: TGTGCCAGCAGTTTAAGACTAGCGGAAGAGACCCAGTACTTC.

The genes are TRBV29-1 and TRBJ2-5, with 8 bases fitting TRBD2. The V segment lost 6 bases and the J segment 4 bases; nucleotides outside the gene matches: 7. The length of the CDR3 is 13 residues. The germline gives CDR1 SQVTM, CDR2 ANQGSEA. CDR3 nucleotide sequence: TGCAGCGTCAAGGGACTAGGCTTAGAGACCCAGTACTTC. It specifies CSVKGLGLETQYF.

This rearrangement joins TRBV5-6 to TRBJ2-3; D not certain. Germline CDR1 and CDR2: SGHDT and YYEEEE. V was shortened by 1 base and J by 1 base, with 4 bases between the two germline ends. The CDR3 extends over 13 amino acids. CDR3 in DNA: TGTGCCAGCAGCTTGTCGCGCACAGATACGCAGTATTTT. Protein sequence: CASSLSRTDTQYF. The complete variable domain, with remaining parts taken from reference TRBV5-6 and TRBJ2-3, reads DAGVTQSPTHLIKTRGQQVTLRCSPKSGHDTVSWYQQALGQGPQFIFQYYEEEERQRGNFPDRFSGHQFPNYSSELNVNALLLGDSALYLCASSLSRTDTQYFGPGTRLTVL.

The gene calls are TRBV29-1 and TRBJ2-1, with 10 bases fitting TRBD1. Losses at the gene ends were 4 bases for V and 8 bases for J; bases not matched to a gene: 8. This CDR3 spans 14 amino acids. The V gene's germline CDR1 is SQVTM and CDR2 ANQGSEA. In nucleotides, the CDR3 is TGCAGCGTTGCTCGACAGGGGGCCGGGGATGAGCAGTTCTTC. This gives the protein CSVARQGAGDEQFF.

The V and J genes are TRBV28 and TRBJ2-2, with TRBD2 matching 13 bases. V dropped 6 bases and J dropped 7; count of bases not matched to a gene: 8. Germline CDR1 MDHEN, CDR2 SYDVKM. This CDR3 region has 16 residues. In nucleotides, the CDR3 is TGTGCCAGCAGGGAAGGACTAGCGGGAGACGTCGGGGAGCTGTTTTTT. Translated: CASREGLAGDVGELFF.

CDR3 DNA sequence: TGTGCCAGCGGCCCGAGGGACTATGGCTACACCTTC. Translating it yields CASGPRDYGYTF. This rearrangement joins TRBV28 to TRBJ1-2; D is ambiguous. The length of the CDR3 is 12 residues. CDR1 and CDR2 (germline): MDHEN, SYDVKM. V lost 8 bases and J 3 bases, leaving 10 bases between the germline ends.

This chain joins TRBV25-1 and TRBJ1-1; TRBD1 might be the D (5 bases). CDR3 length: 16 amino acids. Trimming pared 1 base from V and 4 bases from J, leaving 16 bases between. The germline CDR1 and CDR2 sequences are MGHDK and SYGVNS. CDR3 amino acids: CASSEWELQGRTEAFF. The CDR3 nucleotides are TGTGCCAGCAGTGAATGGGAACTTCAGGGTCGCACTGAAGCTTTCTTT.

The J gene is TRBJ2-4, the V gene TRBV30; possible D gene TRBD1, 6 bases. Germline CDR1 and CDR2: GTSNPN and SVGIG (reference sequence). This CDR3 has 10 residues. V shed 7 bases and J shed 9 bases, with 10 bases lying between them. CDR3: CASGDGIQYF. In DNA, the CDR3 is TGTGCCTCAGGGGACGGCATTCAGTACTTC.

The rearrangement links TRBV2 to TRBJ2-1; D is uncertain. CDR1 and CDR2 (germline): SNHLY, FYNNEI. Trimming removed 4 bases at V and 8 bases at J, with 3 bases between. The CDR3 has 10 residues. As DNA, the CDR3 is TGTGCCAGCAGTGTCGATGAGCAGTTCTTC. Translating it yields CASSVDEQFF. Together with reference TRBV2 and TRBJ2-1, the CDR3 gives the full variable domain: EPEVTQTPSHQVTQMGQEVILRCVPISNHLYFYWYRQILGQKVEFLVSFYNNEISEKSEIFDDQFSVERPDGSNFTLKIRSTKLEDSAMYFCASSVDEQFFGPGTRLTVL.

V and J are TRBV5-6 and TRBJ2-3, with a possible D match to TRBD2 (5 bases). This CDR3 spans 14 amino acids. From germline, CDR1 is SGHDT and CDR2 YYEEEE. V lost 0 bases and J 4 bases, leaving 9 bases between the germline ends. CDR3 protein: CASSLGGVSDTQYF. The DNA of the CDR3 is TGTGCCAGCAGCTTGGGGGGAGTTTCAGATACGCAGTATTTT.

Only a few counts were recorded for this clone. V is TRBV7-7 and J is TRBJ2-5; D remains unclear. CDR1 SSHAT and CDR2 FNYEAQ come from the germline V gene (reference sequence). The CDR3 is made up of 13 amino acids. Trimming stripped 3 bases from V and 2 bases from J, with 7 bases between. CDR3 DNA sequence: TGTGCCAGCAGCTTCGGCGGTCAAGAGACCCAGTACTTC. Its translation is CASSFGGQETQYF.

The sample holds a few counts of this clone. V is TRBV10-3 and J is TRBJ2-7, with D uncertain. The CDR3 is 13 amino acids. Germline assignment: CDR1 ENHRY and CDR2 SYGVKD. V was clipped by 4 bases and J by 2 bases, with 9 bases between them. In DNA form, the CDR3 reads TGTGCCATCAGTGTGCGACCGGCCTACGAGCAGTACTTC. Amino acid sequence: CAISVRPAYEQYF.

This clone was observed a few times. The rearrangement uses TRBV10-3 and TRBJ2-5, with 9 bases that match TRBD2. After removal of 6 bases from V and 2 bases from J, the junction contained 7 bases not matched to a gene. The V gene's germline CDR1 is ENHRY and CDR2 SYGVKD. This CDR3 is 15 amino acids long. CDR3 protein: CAIRGASGDQETQYF. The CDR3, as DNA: TGTGCCATCAGAGGAGCTAGCGGGGATCAAGAGACCCAGTACTTC.

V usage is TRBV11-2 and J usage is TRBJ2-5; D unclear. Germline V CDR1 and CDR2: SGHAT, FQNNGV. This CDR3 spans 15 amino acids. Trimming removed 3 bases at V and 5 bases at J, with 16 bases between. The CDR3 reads CASSLAVRVNETQYF. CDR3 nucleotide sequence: TGTGCCAGCAGCTTGGCAGTAAGGGTTAATGAGACCCAGTACTTC.

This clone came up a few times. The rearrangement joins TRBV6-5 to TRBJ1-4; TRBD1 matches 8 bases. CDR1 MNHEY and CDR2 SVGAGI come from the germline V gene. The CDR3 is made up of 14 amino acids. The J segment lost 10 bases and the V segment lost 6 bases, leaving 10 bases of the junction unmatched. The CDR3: CASRDREGYRKLFF. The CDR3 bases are TGTGCCAGCAGGGACAGGGAGGGATATCGAAAACTGTTTTTT.

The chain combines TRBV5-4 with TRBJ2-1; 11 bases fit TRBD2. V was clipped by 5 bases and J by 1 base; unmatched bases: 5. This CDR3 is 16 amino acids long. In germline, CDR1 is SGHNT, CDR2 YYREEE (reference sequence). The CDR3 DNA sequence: TGTGCCAGCAGTTCTGGGACTAGCGGTTCCTACAATGAGCAGTTCTTC. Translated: CASSSGTSGSYNEQFF.

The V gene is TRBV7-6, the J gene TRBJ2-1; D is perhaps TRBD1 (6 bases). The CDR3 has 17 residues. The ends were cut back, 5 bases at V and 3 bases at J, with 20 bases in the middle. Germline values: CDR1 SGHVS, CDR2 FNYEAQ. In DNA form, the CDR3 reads TGTGCCAGCAGCCGCTGGCCCAGGGGCGATGGCTACAATGAGCAGTTCTTC. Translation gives CASSRWPRGDGYNEQFF.

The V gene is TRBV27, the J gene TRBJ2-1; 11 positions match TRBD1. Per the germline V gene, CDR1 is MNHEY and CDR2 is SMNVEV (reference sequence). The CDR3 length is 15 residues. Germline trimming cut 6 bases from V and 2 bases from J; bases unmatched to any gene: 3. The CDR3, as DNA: TGTGCCAGCAGAGGACAGGGGGCGACCTACAATGAGCAGTTCTTC. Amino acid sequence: CASRGQGATYNEQFF.

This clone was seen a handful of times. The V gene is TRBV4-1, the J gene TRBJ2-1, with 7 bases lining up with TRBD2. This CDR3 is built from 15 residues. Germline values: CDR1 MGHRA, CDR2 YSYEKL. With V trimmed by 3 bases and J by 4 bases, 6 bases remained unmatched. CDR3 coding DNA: TGCGCCAGCAGCCAGCCGGGACTATCATACAATGAGCAGTTCTTC. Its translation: CASSQPGLSYNEQFF.

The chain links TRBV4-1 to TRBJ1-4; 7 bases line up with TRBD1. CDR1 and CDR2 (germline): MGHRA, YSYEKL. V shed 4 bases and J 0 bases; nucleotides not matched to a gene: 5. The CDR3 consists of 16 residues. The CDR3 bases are TGCGCCAGCAGCCGGCCGGGGACAGCAACTAATGAAAAACTGTTTTTT. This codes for CASSRPGTATNEKLFF.